The 30 T cell receptor beta chains given below trace back to one sample, sequenced in a study of T cells in women clearing cervical HPV infection. Only in-frame clones appear in the TCRdb table, and some are missing; sequencing was by immunoSEQ multiplex PCR. The sample is made up of roughly 47,000 clones, and the top ten hold roughly 35% of it. The sample comprised blood buffy coat. The receptor source for this set is a woman aged 18-69 years with a cervical HPV16 infection that either progressed to CIN3+ or cleared (not recorded which).

Remarks on this clone: The CDR3 extends 3 residues past the end of the read, so its final part is completed from the germline J gene. The chain couples TRBV7-9 to TRBJ1-2, with D unresolved. This CDR3 contains 15 residues. Germline CDR1 reads SEHNR; CDR2 reads FQNEAQ (reference sequence). Incomplete CDR3 DNA: TGTGCCAGCAGCTTCCCAGGTACTGGGTTAGAAGGC. Its protein product is CASSFPGTGLEG. From start to end, the CDR3 is CASSFPGTGLEGYTF. Drawing the rest from reference TRBV7-9 and TRBJ1-2, the complete variable domain is DTGVSQNPRHKITKRGQNVTFRCDPISEHNRLYWYRQTLGQGPEFLTYFQNEAQLEKSRLLSDRFSAERPKGSFSTLEIQRTEQGDSAMYLCASSFPGTGLEGYTFGSGTRLTVV.

A note on this clone: The read ends 3 residues shy of where the CDR3 ends; the end is completed using the germline J gene. The chain joins TRBV5-3 to TRBJ2-3; 11 bases align to TRBD2. TRBV5-3 carries the ORF label, with uncertain function. The CDR3 extends over 19 amino acids. With V trimmed by 6 bases and J by 1 base, 16 bases remained unmatched. The CDR3 loop is CARTGTGSTSGRGTDTQYF. CDR3 DNA (partial): TGTGCCAGAACAGGGACAGGGAGTACTAGCGGGAGAGGCACAGATACG.

About this clone itself: The sequence runs out 3 residues before the end of the CDR3; the remainder is reconstructed from the germline J gene. The chain uses TRBV30 and TRBJ1-4; 7 bases fit TRBD1. The CDR3 runs 14 residues. CDR1 is GTSNPN and CDR2 is SVGIG in the germline V gene (reference sequence). The junction had 7 bases not matched to a gene; V was cut back by 3 bases and J by 6 bases. Incomplete CDR3 DNA: TGTGCCTGGAGCCGGGACAGACGCGATGAAAAA. It specifies CAWSRDRRDEK. The whole CDR3 region reads CAWSRDRRDEKLFF. The variable domain in full, completed from reference TRBV30 and TRBJ1-4, reads SQTIHQWPATLVQPVGSPLSLECTVEGTSNPNLYWYRQAAGRGLQLLFYSVGIGQISSEVPQNLSASRPQDRQFILSSKKLLLSDSGFYLCAWSRDRRDEKLFFGSGTQLSVL.

Regarding this clone: The observed sequence ends 3 residues before the CDR3 terminus, with the missing tail filled in from the germline J gene. This chain links TRBV2 with TRBJ2-5; possibly TRBD1 for D (5 bases). Germline assignment: CDR1 SNHLY and CDR2 FYNNEI. V lost 7 bases, J lost 0 bases, and 12 bases lay in between. The CDR3 sequence is 14 residues long. The CDR3 DNA, read in part, is TGTGCCAGCAACCGTCAGGGATACCAAGAGACC. Residues: CASNRQGYQET. The CDR3 as a whole reads CASNRQGYQETQYF.

As to this clone: The sequenced fragment ends 3 residues before the CDR3 boundary, so the rest is inferred from the germline J gene. The gene calls are TRBV30 and TRBJ1-1; maybe TRBD1 (5 bases). With 2 bases removed from V and 5 bases from J, the gap between germline ends came to 12 bases. This CDR3 has 13 residues. The germline V gene encodes CDR1 GTSNPN and CDR2 SVGIG (reference sequence). The CDR3 bases that were read are TGTGCCTGGAGTTCACAGGTGATGACTGAA. Encoded protein: CAWSSQVMTE. The whole CDR3 protein is CAWSSQVMTEAFF.

Remarks on this clone: The read falls 3 residues short of the CDR3 end, and the missing part is taken from the germline J gene. The chain has TRBV29-1 and TRBJ2-3, with TRBD1 matching over 7 bases. The CDR3 has 15 amino acids. V dropped 4 bases and J dropped 2; count of bases not matched to a gene: 9. Germline V gene sequence: CDR1 SQVTM, CDR2 ANQGSEA. The CDR3 DNA, read in part, is TGCAGCGTTGTAATGGGACAGAGCCACACAGATACG. Its protein product is CSVVMGQSHTDT. In full, the CDR3 is CSVVMGQSHTDTQYF.

As concerns this clone: The read falls 3 residues short of the CDR3 end, and the missing part is taken from the germline J gene. V gene TRBV7-8 combines with J gene TRBJ2-1; 9 bases map to TRBD2. J was trimmed by 7 bases and V by 3 bases; bases with no gene match: 7. Germline assignment: CDR1 SGHVS and CDR2 FQNEAQ. There are 15 residues in the CDR3. The chain's CDR3 is CASSLIVSGGNEQFF. CDR3 bases read: TGTGCCAGCAGCTTGATCGTCAGCGGGGGGAATGAG.

Of note for this clone: Read sequence stops 3 residues before the CDR3 end, and the germline J gene provides the missing end. The chain carries TRBV7-8 and TRBJ2-5; 8 bases match TRBD2. This CDR3 comprises 17 residues. The J segment lost 5 bases and the V segment lost 1 base, leaving 12 bases of the junction unmatched. Looked up from germline, CDR1 is SGHVS and CDR2 is FQNEAQ. This chain's CDR3 is CASSLVAGTPGRETQYF. The CDR3 bases that were read are TGTGCCAGCAGCTTAGTAGCGGGAACCCCCGGCCGTGAGACC. The complete variable domain, with remaining parts taken from reference TRBV7-8 and TRBJ2-5, reads GAGVSQSPRYKVAKRGQDVALRCDPISGHVSLFWYQQALGQGPEFLTYFQNEAQLDKSGLPSDRFFAERPEGSVSTLKIQRTQQEDSAVYLCASSLVAGTPGRETQYFGPGTRLLVL.

About this clone itself: The DNA ends 3 residues before the CDR3 does, and the rest of the CDR3 is filled in from the germline J gene. This sequence joins TRBV7-2 and TRBJ2-7; tentatively, D is TRBD1 or TRBD2 (6 bases each). Germline CDR1 and CDR2: SGHTA and FQGNSA. The CDR3 has 15 amino acids. Trimming took off 1 base at V and 6 bases at J, with 16 bases between the two ends. Incomplete CDR3 DNA: TGTGCCAGCAGCTTAGTACAGGGAGGCTTTGGCGAG. Translation: CASSLVQGGFGE. The CDR3 in its entirety is CASSLVQGGFGEQYF.

As concerns this clone: The CDR3 end lies 3 residues beyond the end of the read and is filled in from the germline J gene. This chain joins TRBV7-9 and TRBJ2-7; D might be TRBD2 (6 bases). CDR3 size: 15 residues. V lost 5 bases, J lost 3 bases, and 17 bases lay in between. Germline CDR1 SEHNR, CDR2 FQNEAQ (reference sequence). Here the CDR3 reads CASSRSGTSIYEQYF. The part of the CDR3 DNA that was read is TGTGCCAGCAGCCGCTCCGGGACTTCAATCTACGAG.

The CDR3 protein is CASSPRGAGANVLFF. Incomplete CDR3 DNA: TGTGCCAGCAGCCCGAGGGGGGCGGGGGCCAACGTA. The rearrangement uses TRBV11-2 and TRBJ1-4, with D possibly TRBD1 on 6 matching bases. The sequenced fragment ends 3 residues before the CDR3 boundary, so the rest is inferred from the germline J gene. Looked up from germline, CDR1 is SGHAT and CDR2 is FQNNGV. The CDR3 runs to 15 residues.

Turning to this clone: The read finishes 3 residues shy of the CDR3 end, and the germline J gene is used to complete it. This chain joins TRBV19 and TRBJ1-6, with 7 nucleotides matching TRBD1. V gave up 4 bases and J gave up 6 bases; unmatched junction bases: 3. This CDR3 has 14 amino acids. Germline CDR1 reads LNHDA; CDR2 reads SQIVND (reference sequence). The CDR3 DNA, read in part, is TGTGCCAGTAGTAGGGACAGCCTTAATTCACCC. Its protein is CASSRDSLNSP. The whole CDR3 protein reads CASSRDSLNSPLHF.

Note on this clone: The CDR3 goes on 3 residues after the read ends, and that part is filled in from the germline J gene. V usage is TRBV20-1 and J usage is TRBJ1-2; no reliable D call. CDR1 and CDR2 from the germline V gene are DFQATT and SNEGSKA (reference sequence). CDR3 length equals 13 residues. CDR3 bases read: TGCAGTGCTAGAGAAGCGATCGGTTTCGGC. Amino acids: CSAREAIGFG. The entire CDR3 protein reads CSAREAIGFGYTF.

Comments on this clone: The missing CDR3 end, 3 residues past where the read stops, is filled in from the germline J gene. This chain joins TRBV5-1 and TRBJ1-6; 10 bases map to TRBD1. Germline V gene lookup returns CDR1 SGHRS and CDR2 YFSETQ. The CDR3 runs to 15 residues. V was pared by 0 bases and J by 9 bases, with 3 bases of the junction left unmatched. The sequenced CDR3 bases are TGCGCCAGCAGCTTGGAGGGACAGGGGCGTTCACCC. It codes for CASSLEGQGRSP. The full CDR3 sequence reads CASSLEGQGRSPLHF.

Remarks on this clone: The read ends 3 residues shy of where the CDR3 ends; the end is completed using the germline J gene. V and J are TRBV20-1 and TRBJ2-7, with TRBD2 as a possible D gene (5 bases). The CDR3 sequence is 15 residues long. Germline CDR1 reads DFQATT; CDR2 reads SNEGSKA (reference sequence). V dropped 6 bases and J dropped 0 bases, with 18 bases sitting between them. CDR3 region: CSARPRGAPSYEQYF. The part of the CDR3 DNA that was read is TGCAGTGCCCGACCCCGGGGAGCACCCTCCTACGAG.

In regard to this clone: The read ends 3 residues early relative to the CDR3; the germline J gene fills the gap. The V gene is TRBV2, the J gene TRBJ2-7; 13 positions agree with TRBD2. CDR3 length equals 15 residues. CDR1 is SNHLY, CDR2 FYNNEI, per germline. Germline trimming cut 4 bases from V and 2 bases from J; bases unmatched to any gene: 2. The CDR3 DNA, read in part, is TGTGCCAGCAGTGTACTAGCGGGAGGGCCCTACGAG. Translated, it gives CASSVLAGGPYE. The complete CDR3 reads CASSVLAGGPYEQYF.

Regarding this clone: The DNA ends 3 residues before the CDR3 does, and the rest of the CDR3 is filled in from the germline J gene. Other nucleotide sequences in the sample specify the same CDR3. The chain joins TRBV2 to TRBJ1-3, with 7 positions matching TRBD1. From germline, CDR1 is SNHLY and CDR2 FYNNEI. The length of the CDR3 is 15 residues. V was clipped by 5 bases and J by 0 bases; unmatched bases: 4. Incomplete CDR3 DNA: TGTGCCAGCAGTAAGGGGACAGACTCTGGAAACACC. This encodes CASSKGTDSGNT. The full CDR3 sequence reads CASSKGTDSGNTIYF.

The sequenced part of the CDR3 DNA is TGCAGTGCCGCGGGAGGGCGGTTTGAA. It encodes CSAAGGRFE. In full, the CDR3 reads CSAAGGRFEAFF. The rearrangement joins TRBV20-1 to TRBJ1-1; D is ambiguous. The read comes to an end 3 residues before the CDR3 does, leaving the germline J gene to fill in the end. This CDR3 spans 12 amino acids. Trimming pared 6 bases from V and 7 bases from J, leaving 15 bases between. Germline V CDR1 and CDR2: DFQATT, SNEGSKA (reference sequence).

With regard to this clone: The read comes to an end 3 residues before the CDR3 does, leaving the germline J gene to fill in the end. The chain employs TRBV7-6 and TRBJ1-5; D is perhaps TRBD1 (6 bases). Looked up from germline, CDR1 is SGHVS and CDR2 is FNYEAQ. This CDR3 is built from 15 residues. V dropped 6 bases and J dropped 3 bases, with 15 bases sitting between them. CDR3 in amino acids: CASSPDRIANQPQHF. Incomplete CDR3 DNA: TGTGCCAGCAGTCCTGACAGGATAGCCAATCAGCCC.

About this clone itself: The DNA ends 3 residues before the CDR3 does, and the rest of the CDR3 is filled in from the germline J gene. The sample holds other DNA sequences that translate to the same CDR3. This rearrangement joins TRBV7-2 to TRBJ1-3; the match to TRBD1 covers 7 bases. V lost 5 bases, J lost 2 bases, and 6 bases stayed unmatched. There are 15 residues in the CDR3. Germline lookup yields CDR1 SGHTA and CDR2 FQGNSA. The CDR3 sequence: CASSPWDRPGNTIYF. The CDR3 DNA, read in part, is TGTGCCAGCAGCCCATGGGACAGACCTGGAAACACC.

Remarks on this clone: At one boundary the junction diverges from the germline segment, which might be a read error. The read terminates 3 residues ahead of where the CDR3 ends, so the germline J gene completes it. The rearrangement joins TRBV7-7 to TRBJ2-7; D call uncertain. The germline gives CDR1 SSHAT, CDR2 FNYEAQ (reference sequence). This CDR3 has 16 residues. The sequenced part of the CDR3 DNA is TGTGCTAGCAGCTTATATTGCAGCCGACAAACCTACGAG. Its translation is CASSLYCSRQTYE. The whole CDR3 reads CASSLYCSRQTYEQYF.

Concerning this clone: The read gets to within 3 residues of the CDR3 end, and the germline J gene fills in the rest. The chain recombines TRBV19 with TRBJ2-7, with 9 bases identical to TRBD2. Germline loops: CDR1 LNHDA, CDR2 SQIVND (reference sequence). The junction had 6 bases not matched to a gene; V was cut back by 7 bases and J by 2 bases. The CDR3 sequence is 14 residues long. CDR3 sequence: CASTGLARPYEQYF. CDR3 bases read: TGTGCCAGTACTGGACTAGCGCGTCCCTACGAG.

This clone ranks as medium-sized in terms of frequency. The read terminates 3 residues ahead of where the CDR3 ends, so the germline J gene completes it. V usage is TRBV6-2 or TRBV6-3 and J usage is TRBJ2-1, with 8 bases fitting TRBD2. V shed 6 bases, J shed 5 bases, and the junction held 12 bases outside the gene matches. Germline CDR1 MNHEY, CDR2 SVGEGT. There are 16 residues in the CDR3. The covered CDR3 bases are TGTGCCAGCAGATTACTAGCGGAAGGAAAGAACAATGAG. This translates into CASRLLAEGKNNE. The entire CDR3 sequence reads CASRLLAEGKNNEQFF.

Concerning this clone: The read stops 3 residues short of the end of the CDR3; the missing end is completed from the germline J gene. The rearrangement links TRBV29-1 to TRBJ2-1; 16 nucleotides match TRBD2. V lost 5 bases to trimming and J lost 9 bases; unmatched junction nucleotides: 10. The CDR3 contains 16 residues. The V gene's germline CDR1 is SQVTM and CDR2 ANQGSEA. CDR3 amino acids: CSVPHGTSGGAGEQFF. Partial CDR3 DNA: TGCAGCGTTCCCCATGGGACTAGCGGGGGGGCGGGTGAG.

For this clone: Read sequence stops 3 residues before the CDR3 end, and the germline J gene provides the missing end. This chain uses TRBV6-2 or TRBV6-3 with TRBJ2-7, with D unresolved. Germline V gene sequence: CDR1 MNHEY, CDR2 SVGEGT. Trimming took off 7 bases at V and 2 bases at J, with 12 bases between the two ends. There are 13 residues in the CDR3. The CDR3 sequence is CASTKSLAYEQYF. The part of the CDR3 DNA that was read is TGTGCCAGCACCAAGTCGTTAGCCTACGAG.

Concerning this clone: Read coverage stops 3 residues before the CDR3 terminus; the germline J gene supplies the remainder. The rearrangement joins TRBV19 to TRBJ2-3; the D gene is possibly TRBD1 (5 bases). The germline V and J ends were trimmed by 3 bases and 5 bases, with 6 bases remaining between them. The germline V gene encodes CDR1 LNHDA and CDR2 SQIVND (reference sequence). The CDR3 extends over 12 amino acids. The CDR3 spells CASSMTEDTQYF. CDR3 DNA, as far as it was read: TGTGCCAGTAGTATGACAGAAGATACG.

CDR3 loop: CASSLQGARNQPQHF. Incomplete CDR3 DNA: TGTGCCAGCAGTCTACAGGGGGCGAGAAATCAGCCC. The gene calls are TRBV28 and TRBJ1-5, with 9 bases identical to TRBD1. The read finishes 3 residues shy of the CDR3 end, and the germline J gene is used to complete it. Trimming at V came to 5 bases and at J to 4 bases, leaving 6 bases not matched to a gene. The germline gives CDR1 MDHEN, CDR2 SYDVKM. This CDR3 has 15 amino acids.

To note about this clone: The missing CDR3 end, 3 residues past where the read stops, is filled in from the germline J gene. This sample also contains other DNA sequences that code for the same CDR3. This chain joins TRBV7-3 and TRBJ2-3; no firm D call. V gave up 5 bases and J gave up 4 bases, with 16 bases separating them. Germline-derived CDR1 and CDR2 are SGHTA and FQGTGA. The CDR3 is 15 residues long. CDR3 in amino acids: CASSPISYLADTQYF. Incomplete CDR3 DNA: TGTGCCAGCAGCCCGATTAGTTACTTGGCAGATACG.

Comments on this clone: The CDR3 end falls 3 residues outside the read, so it is completed with the germline J gene. V usage is TRBV6-4 and J usage is TRBJ2-1; 7 nucleotides match TRBD2. This CDR3 comprises 13 residues. The V gene's germline CDR1 is MRHNA and CDR2 SNTAGT. V lost 6 bases to trimming and J lost 5 bases; unmatched junction nucleotides: 4. The covered CDR3 bases are TGTGCCAGCAGCGGGACTAATAACAATGAG. Protein product: CASSGTNNNE. The entire CDR3 reads CASSGTNNNEQFF.

In the case of this clone: With the read ending 3 residues before the CDR3 end, the germline J gene is used to fill in that end. The chain couples TRBV6-4 to TRBJ2-1, with 7 bases that match TRBD1. The CDR3 spans 14 residues. V was pared by 7 bases and J by 2 bases, with 5 bases of the junction left unmatched. Germline V gene data show CDR1 as MRHNA and CDR2 as SNTAGT. CDR3 sequence reads: CASTDRVAYNEQFF. The covered CDR3 bases are TGTGCCAGCACCGACAGGGTGGCCTACAATGAG.